This passage covers 21 T cell receptor beta chains from one sample sequenced in a study of OX40 agonist ivuxolimab in advanced cancers. The table came from immunoSEQ multiplex PCR; TCRdb's copy has only in-frame clones and leaves some out. Of tens of thousands of clones listed, more than 70% are singletons. This specimen was CD4+ or CD8+ T cells sorted from blood, taken in a trial of the OX40 agonist ivuxolimab. These TCRs come from an adult with an advanced solid tumor such as melanoma, head and neck, liver or kidney cancer.

The V call is TRBV30, the J call TRBJ2-1; D is unclear. V shed 3 bases and J shed 4 bases, with 22 bases lying between them. Germline lookup yields CDR1 GTSNPN and CDR2 SVGIG (reference sequence). This CDR3 contains 17 residues. The CDR3 region has the DNA TGTGCCTGGAGGACTGAGATCCCTCTCTCCCAATACAATGAGCAGTTCTTC. As protein: CAWRTEIPLSQYNEQFF.

This sequence joins TRBV18 and TRBJ1-5, with D unresolved. Deletions cut 6 bases from V and 3 bases from J, with 9 bases between. The germline CDR1 and CDR2 sequences are KGHSH and LQKENI. This CDR3 spans 13 amino acids. The CDR3 nucleotides are TGTGCCAGCTCCCAACTCAACAATCAGCCCCAGCATTTT. Translation gives CASSQLNNQPQHF.

The rearrangement joins TRBV5-1 to TRBJ2-3; the match to TRBD1 covers 7 bases. The germline V gene has CDR1 SGHRS and CDR2 YFSETQ. V lost 2 bases and J lost 4; bases outside the gene matches: 4. CDR3 size: 14 residues. CDR3 sequence: CASSFSGGADTQYF. CDR3 coding DNA: TGCGCCAGCAGCTTTTCAGGGGGAGCAGATACGCAGTATTTT.

The CDR3 sequence is CATADSRSGNTIYF. DNA of the CDR3: TGTGCCACCGCGGACAGCCGCTCTGGAAACACCATATATTTT. The rearrangement uses TRBV5-6 and TRBJ1-3; a weak D match, TRBD1 (6 bases). Trimming removed 9 bases at V and 0 bases at J, with 13 bases between. This CDR3 has 14 amino acids. The germline gives CDR1 SGHDT, CDR2 YYEEEE.

This clone was found once. V usage is TRBV25-1 and J usage is TRBJ2-2; D is uncertain. V was pared by 5 bases and J by 7 bases, with 5 bases between. This CDR3 contains 11 residues. The germline CDR1 and CDR2 sequences are MGHDK and SYGVNS. The CDR3 loop reads CASSRNGELFF. Written as DNA, the CDR3 is TGTGCCAGCAGTCGGAACGGGGAGCTGTTTTTT.

The V and J genes are TRBV19 and TRBJ1-2; D gene uncertain. Per the germline V gene, CDR1 is LNHDA and CDR2 is SQIVND (reference sequence). The CDR3 has 13 amino acids. Between the trimmed V and J ends, which lost 1 base and 4 bases, there was a span of 7 bases. In DNA form, the CDR3 reads TGTGCCAGTAGTATAGTGGGGATCTATGGCTACACCTTC. It is translated as CASSIVGIYGYTF.

This chain links TRBV19 with TRBJ2-7, with 10 bases fitting TRBD1. Germline V gene data show CDR1 as LNHDA and CDR2 as SQIVND (reference sequence). The CDR3 is made up of 18 amino acids. Trimming at V came to 6 bases and at J to 5 bases, leaving 19 bases not matched to a gene. CDR3 in amino acids: CASRPGGGRQGALDEQYF. CDR3 coding DNA: TGTGCCAGTAGGCCAGGGGGGGGTAGACAGGGGGCCCTGGACGAGCAGTACTTC.

The chain carries TRBV5-6 and TRBJ2-5; the D is unclear. The germline V and J ends were trimmed by 0 bases and 5 bases, with 8 bases remaining between them. Germline loops: CDR1 SGHDT, CDR2 YYEEEE. The CDR3 totals 13 residues. The CDR3 here is CASSLEGTETQYF. In DNA, the CDR3 is TGTGCCAGCAGCTTGGAGGGTACGGAGACCCAGTACTTC.

The chain is built from TRBV5-5 and TRBJ1-2; tentatively, D is TRBD1 (6 bases). This CDR3 has 15 amino acids. V lost 0 bases, J lost 5 bases, and 14 bases lay in between. CDR1 SGHKS and CDR2 YYEKEE come from the germline V gene (reference sequence). The CDR3 loop reads CASSLDYRESYGYTF. DNA for the CDR3: TGTGCCAGCAGCTTGGACTACAGGGAATCATATGGCTACACCTTC.

The sample holds one count of this clone. The chain employs TRBV27 and TRBJ2-3; 10 bases align to TRBD2. Looked up from germline, CDR1 is MNHEY and CDR2 is SMNVEV (reference sequence). The CDR3 contains 18 residues. With 3 bases clipped from V and 6 bases from J, the junction kept 15 bases outside the gene matches. The CDR3 sequence: CASSFPRRAGGVTDTQYF. The CDR3 bases are TGTGCCAGCAGTTTCCCGCGAAGAGCGGGGGGGGTCACCGATACGCAGTATTTT.

The chain couples TRBV9 to TRBJ1-5; possible D gene TRBD1, 5 bases. V dropped 0 bases and J dropped 7 bases, with 8 bases sitting between them. The CDR3 runs to 13 residues. From germline, CDR1 is SGDLS and CDR2 YYNGEE. CDR3 nucleotide sequence: TGTGCCAGCAGCGTAGGTTGGGGGCAGCCCCAGCATTTT. It yields the protein CASSVGWGQPQHF.

This chain joins TRBV28 and TRBJ2-5; D call uncertain. The CDR3 is made up of 12 amino acids. Looked up from germline, CDR1 is MDHEN and CDR2 is SYDVKM. Trimming took 3 bases from V and 4 from J, leaving 6 bases between them. CDR3: CASSFSRETQYF. In nucleotides, the CDR3 is TGTGCCAGCAGTTTCTCTCGAGAGACCCAGTACTTC.

The chain joins TRBV5-4 to TRBJ2-7, with 9 positions matching TRBD2. The V and J ends lost 1 base and 1 base, in that order; junction bases with no gene match: 6. This CDR3 comprises 16 residues. The germline CDR1 and CDR2 sequences are SGHNT and YYREEE (reference sequence). The CDR3 is CASSLSGGRGSYEQYF. CDR3 in DNA: TGTGCCAGCAGCTTGTCAGGCGGGAGGGGATCCTACGAGCAGTACTTC.

The table lists this clone with a few counts. This chain links TRBV7-8 with TRBJ1-5; tentatively, D is TRBD1 (5 bases). The ends were cut back, 5 bases at V and 0 bases at J, with 14 bases in the middle. Germline V gene sequence: CDR1 SGHVS, CDR2 FQNEAQ. The CDR3 runs to 16 residues. The CDR3, as DNA: TGTGCCAGCAGCACCTGGGACGGAAATAGCAATCAGCCCCAGCATTTT. This gives the protein CASSTWDGNSNQPQHF.

The chain links TRBV9 to TRBJ2-7; the match to TRBD1 covers 12 bases. The CDR3 loop spans 16 amino acids. V lost 0 bases, J lost 6 bases, and 7 bases stayed unmatched. In germline, CDR1 is SGDLS, CDR2 YYNGEE. This CDR3 is CASSVGGTGGEGEQYF. The CDR3 coding sequence is TGTGCCAGCAGCGTAGGAGGGACAGGGGGCGAGGGCGAGCAGTACTTC.

The genes are TRBV5-4 and TRBJ2-2; 8 positions match TRBD1. Germline V CDR1 and CDR2: SGHNT, YYREEE (reference sequence). The length of the CDR3 is 15 residues. With 4 bases clipped from V and 7 bases from J, the junction kept 9 bases outside the gene matches. The CDR3 protein is CASSDPDREGGELFF. CDR3 DNA sequence: TGTGCCAGCAGCGATCCGGACAGGGAAGGCGGGGAGCTGTTTTTT. Combining the CDR3 with reference TRBV5-4 and TRBJ2-2 gives the whole variable domain ETGVTQSPTHLIKTRGQQVTLRCSSQSGHNTVSWYQQALGQGPQFIFQYYREEENGRGNFPPRFSGLQFPNYSSELNVNALELDDSALYLCASSDPDREGGELFFGEGSRLTVL.

The chain recombines TRBV19 with TRBJ1-2, with 8 bases aligning to TRBD1. There are 14 residues in the CDR3. V lost 7 bases to trimming and J lost 5 bases; unmatched junction nucleotides: 9. The germline CDR1 and CDR2 sequences are LNHDA and SQIVND (reference sequence). CDR3 sequence: CASIETGEGYGYTF. The DNA of the CDR3 is TGTGCCAGTATCGAGACAGGGGAGGGGTATGGCTACACCTTC.

The CDR3 protein is CASITGGLNTGELFF. The CDR3 region has the DNA TGCGCCAGCATTACAGGGGGGCTTAACACCGGGGAGCTGTTTTTT. This chain links TRBV23-1 with TRBJ2-2, with 8 bases that match TRBD1. TRBV23-1 is placed among ORFs of uncertain function. Unmatched junction bases numbered 6, after V lost 7 bases and J lost 2 bases. The CDR3 contains 15 residues.

The chain recombines TRBV2 with TRBJ1-5, with unresolved D. The CDR3 sequence is 14 residues long. V lost 2 bases and J 0 bases, leaving 5 bases between the germline ends. Germline V gene lookup returns CDR1 SNHLY and CDR2 FYNNEI. The DNA of the CDR3 is TGTGCCAGCAGTGAAACGTATAGCAATCAGCCCCAGCATTTT. It specifies CASSETYSNQPQHF.

CDR3: CASSLNPGPYEQYF. In DNA, the CDR3 is TGTGCCAGCAGCTTAAACCCGGGCCCCTACGAGCAGTACTTC. The chain carries TRBV11-2 and TRBJ2-7; D not resolved. CDR3 length equals 14 residues. The V gene lost 2 bases and the J gene lost 2 bases, with 10 bases spanning the gap. From germline, CDR1 is SGHAT and CDR2 FQNNGV.

The chain carries TRBV28 and TRBJ1-1, with D hard to call. The germline CDR1 and CDR2 sequences are MDHEN and SYDVKM. Trimming took off 0 bases at V and 1 base at J, with 6 bases between the two ends. The CDR3 is 14 amino acids. CDR3 DNA: TGTGCCAGCAGTTTATGGGTCGGGAACACTGAAGCTTTCTTT. This codes for CASSLWVGNTEAFF.